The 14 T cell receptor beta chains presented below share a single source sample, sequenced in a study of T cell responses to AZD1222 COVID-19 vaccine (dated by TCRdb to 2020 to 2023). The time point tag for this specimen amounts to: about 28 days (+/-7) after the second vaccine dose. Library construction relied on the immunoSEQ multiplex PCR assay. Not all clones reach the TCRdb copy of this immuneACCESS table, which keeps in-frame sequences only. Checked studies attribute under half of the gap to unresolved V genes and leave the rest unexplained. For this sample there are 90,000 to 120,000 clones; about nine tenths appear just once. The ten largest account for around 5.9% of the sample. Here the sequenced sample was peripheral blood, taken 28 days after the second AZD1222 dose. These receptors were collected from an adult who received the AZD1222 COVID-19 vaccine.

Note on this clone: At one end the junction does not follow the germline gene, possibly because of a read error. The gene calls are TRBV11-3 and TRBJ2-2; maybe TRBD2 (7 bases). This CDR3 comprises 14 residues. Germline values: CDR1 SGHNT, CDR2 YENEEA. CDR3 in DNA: TGTGCCAGCAGTTTAGGGGGGGCAGCCGGGGAGCTGTTTTTT. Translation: CASSLGGAAGELFF. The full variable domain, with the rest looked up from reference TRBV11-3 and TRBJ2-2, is EAGVVQSPRYKIIEKKQPVAFWCNPISGHNTLYWYLQNLGQGPELLIRYENEEAVDDSQLPKDRFSAERLKGVDSTLKIQPAELGDSAVYLCASSLGGAAGELFFGEGSRLTVL.

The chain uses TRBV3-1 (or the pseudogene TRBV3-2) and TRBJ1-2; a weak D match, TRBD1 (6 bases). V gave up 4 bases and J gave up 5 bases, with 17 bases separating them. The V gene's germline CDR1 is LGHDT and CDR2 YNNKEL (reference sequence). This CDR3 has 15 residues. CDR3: CASSPNPDSRYGYTF. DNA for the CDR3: TGTGCCAGCAGCCCTAACCCGGACAGTAGGTATGGCTACACCTTC.

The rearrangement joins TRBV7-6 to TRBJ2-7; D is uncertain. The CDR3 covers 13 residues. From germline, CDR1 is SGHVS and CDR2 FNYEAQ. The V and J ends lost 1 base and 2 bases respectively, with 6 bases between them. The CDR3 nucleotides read TGTGCCAGCAGCTTAGATGATACCTACGAGCAGTACTTC. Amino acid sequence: CASSLDDTYEQYF.

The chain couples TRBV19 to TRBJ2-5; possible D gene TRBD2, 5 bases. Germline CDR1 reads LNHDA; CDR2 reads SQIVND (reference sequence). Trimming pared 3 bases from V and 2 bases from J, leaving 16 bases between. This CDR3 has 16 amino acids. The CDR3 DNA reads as TGTGCCAGTAGTATTGGCCAGCGGATACCTCAAGAGACCCAGTACTTC. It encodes CASSIGQRIPQETQYF.

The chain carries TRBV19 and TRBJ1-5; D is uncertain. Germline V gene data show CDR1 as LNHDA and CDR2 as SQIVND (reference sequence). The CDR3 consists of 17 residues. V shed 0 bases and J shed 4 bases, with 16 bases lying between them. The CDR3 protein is CASSIDERSGGNQPQHF. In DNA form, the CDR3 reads TGTGCCAGTAGTATAGATGAGAGGTCGGGAGGGAATCAGCCCCAGCATTTT.

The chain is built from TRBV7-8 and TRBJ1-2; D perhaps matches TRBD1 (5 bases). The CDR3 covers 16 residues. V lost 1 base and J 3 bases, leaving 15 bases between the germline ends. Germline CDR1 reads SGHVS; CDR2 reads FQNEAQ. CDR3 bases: TGTGCCAGCAGCTTAGGAGTGGGGGTTGGTGACTATGGCTACACCTTC. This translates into CASSLGVGVGDYGYTF.

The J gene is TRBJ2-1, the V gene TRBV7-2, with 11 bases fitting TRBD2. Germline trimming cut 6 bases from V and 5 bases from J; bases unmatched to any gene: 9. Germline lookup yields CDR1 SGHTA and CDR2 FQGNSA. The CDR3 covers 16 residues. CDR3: CASSPPGLAANNEQFF. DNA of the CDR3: TGTGCCAGCAGTCCCCCGGGACTAGCGGCGAACAATGAGCAGTTCTTC.

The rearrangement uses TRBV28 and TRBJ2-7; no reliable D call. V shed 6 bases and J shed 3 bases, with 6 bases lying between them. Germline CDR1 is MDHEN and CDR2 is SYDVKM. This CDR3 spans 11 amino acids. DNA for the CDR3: TGTGCCAGCAGGCCGAGCTACGAGCAGTACTTC. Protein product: CASRPSYEQYF. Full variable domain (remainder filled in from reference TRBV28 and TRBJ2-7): DVKVTQSSRYLVKRTGEKVFLECVQDMDHENMFWYRQDPGLGLRLIYFSYDVKMKEKGDIPEGYSVSREKKERFSLILESASTNQTSMYLCASRPSYEQYFGPGTRLTVT.

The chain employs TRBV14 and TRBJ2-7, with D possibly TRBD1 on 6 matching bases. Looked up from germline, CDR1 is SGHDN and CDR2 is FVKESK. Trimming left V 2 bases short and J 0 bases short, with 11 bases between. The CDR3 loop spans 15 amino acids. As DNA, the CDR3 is TGTGCCAGCAGCCAATTGACAGGAGTCTCCTACGAGCAGTACTTC. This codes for CASSQLTGVSYEQYF.

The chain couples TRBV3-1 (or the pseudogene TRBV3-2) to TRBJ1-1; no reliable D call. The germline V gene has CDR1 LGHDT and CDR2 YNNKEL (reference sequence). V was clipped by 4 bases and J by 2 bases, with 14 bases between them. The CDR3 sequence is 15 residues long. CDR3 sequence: CASSLAGGINTEAFF. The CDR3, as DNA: TGTGCCAGCAGCCTAGCAGGTGGGATCAACACTGAAGCTTTCTTT.

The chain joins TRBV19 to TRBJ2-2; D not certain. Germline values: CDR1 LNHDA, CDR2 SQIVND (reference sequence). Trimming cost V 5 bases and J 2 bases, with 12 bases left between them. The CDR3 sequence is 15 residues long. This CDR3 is CASSPNWGNTGELFF. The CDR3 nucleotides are TGTGCCAGTAGTCCGAATTGGGGTAACACCGGGGAGCTGTTTTTT.

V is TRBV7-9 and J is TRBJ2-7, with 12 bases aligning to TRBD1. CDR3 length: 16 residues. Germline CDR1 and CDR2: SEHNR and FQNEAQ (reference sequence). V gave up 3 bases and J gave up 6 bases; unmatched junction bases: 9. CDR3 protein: CASSFDRDRGPGEQYF. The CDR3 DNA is TGTGCCAGCAGCTTCGACCGGGACAGGGGGCCGGGCGAGCAGTACTTC.

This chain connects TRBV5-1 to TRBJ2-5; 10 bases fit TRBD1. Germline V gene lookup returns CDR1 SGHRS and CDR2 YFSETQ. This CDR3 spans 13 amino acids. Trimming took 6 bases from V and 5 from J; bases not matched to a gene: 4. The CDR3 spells CASKVGQGETQYF. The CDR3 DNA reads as TGCGCCAGCAAAGTGGGACAGGGGGAGACCCAGTACTTC.

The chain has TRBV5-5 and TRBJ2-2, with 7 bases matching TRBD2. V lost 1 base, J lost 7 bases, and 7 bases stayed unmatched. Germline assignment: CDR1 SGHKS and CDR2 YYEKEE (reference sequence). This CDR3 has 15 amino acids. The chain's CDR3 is CASSLKRGSGGELFF. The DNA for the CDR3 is TGTGCCAGCAGCTTGAAGCGGGGTTCGGGCGGGGAGCTGTTTTTT. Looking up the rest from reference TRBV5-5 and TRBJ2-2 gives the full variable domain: DAGVTQSPTHLIKTRGQQVTLRCSPISGHKSVSWYQQVLGQGPQFIFQYYEKEERGRGNFPDRFSARQFPNYSSELNVNALLLGDSALYLCASSLKRGSGGELFFGEGSRLTVL.